This T cell receptor beta chain was captured by sequencing in a study of low-dose radiotherapy and immunotherapy resistance in tumors (dated by TCRdb to between 2021 and 2022). Looking at the study overall: Cohort 1 received 0.5 Gy per fraction every 2 weeks, with a prescribed total PTV dose of 6.5 Gy. In Cohort 2, 1 Gy per fraction was delivered every two weeks, for a total of 13 Gy over 26 weeks. Patients were given nivolumab as a 240 mg flat dose every two weeks and ipilimumab at 1 mg/kg every six weeks, with both drugs delivered intravenously. Cyclophosphamide 200 mg/m2 was administered intravenously every two weeks, one day before each radiation and immunotherapy administration. Starting on cycle 1 day 1, patients took 300 mg of aspirin by mouth once daily for four cycles. Trial participants were not randomized into treatment groups. Eight patients were included in the translational analysis, namely three from the first dose cohort plus the first five from the second dose cohort.

Instrument on record: Illumina HiSeq 2500. To make first-strand cDNA, Superscript III was used along with a set of TRAV- and TRBV-specific primers so that both the TCRalpha and TCRbeta chains were covered. TCRs were amplified for about 22 PCR cycles with Phusion, using a constant-region primer paired with the adapter attached to the V primers. Isolated mRNA was amplified with the MessageAmp II aRNA Amplification Kit, using a roughly 15-hour in vitro transcription at 37°C. The Dynabeads mRNA DIRECT Purification Kit was used to isolate the mRNA for TCR sequencing. Indexed Illumina adapters were added in a second Phusion PCR of about 27 cycles, after which AMPure XP beads were used to purify the products. The published analysis was carried out like this. Custom Perl scripts were used to pool TCR sequences that encoded the same protein, to remove out-of-frame sequences, and to calculate the abundance of each clonotype. Any TCR sequence backed by just one read was left out of the analysis. The metrics used to describe the repertoires included Shannon entropy, Gini index, clonality, richness, and the frequency of TCRs shared between repertoires. TCRdb trimmed public reads at Q25 via fastp, called clones via MiXCR and kept in-frame beta chains. A single entry per CDR3 protein holds the most common genes and DNA from its merged rows. The V and J calls and clone size come from TCRdb's table, not from the authors' own analysis. The sample includes roughly 100,000 distinct CDR3 sequences, with less than 25% observed a single time. The ten top clones hold over 3.5% of the sample.

Relative to germline, V is 4 bases shorter and J is 4 bases shorter, with 22 bases between their ends. Based on the germline V gene, the CDR1 and CDR2 sequences are SGHDN and FVKESK. Its CDR3 holds 18 amino acids, cysteine through phenylalanine. The sequence is cut down to CDR3 DNA, 54 bases in frame from base 1. This clonotype was seen at least ten times. This clone's antigen is unknown. Base qualities are not recorded, but no much larger clone differs from it by a single base. In light of the paper, this sample's time point label describes: after trial treatment. Reading the label with the study, this specimen's treatment or condition is: LDRT plus nivolumab, ipilimumab, low-dose cyclophosphamide and aspirin (RACIN trial). The donors took part in RACIN, a single-arm, phase I, dose-escalation trial that combined nivolumab, ipilimumab, aspirin, low-dose cyclophosphamide and low-dose radiotherapy. To be eligible, a patient needed to have an advanced solid tumor that was TIL-negative.

The chain employs TRBV14 and TRBJ2-2; the D gene assignment is perhaps TRBD1 or TRBD2, with each matching 6 bases. This clonotype was obtained from a male donor with prostate cancer. The material sequenced was PBMCs, taken after low-dose radiotherapy plus immunotherapy. The sequence in DNA is TGTGCCAGCAGCCGCCTTTCGGGGAGGACAGACTTCACCGGGGAGCTGTTTTTT. This encodes CASSRLSGRTDFTGELFF.